A single sample is the source of the 4 T cell receptor beta chains below, sequenced in a study of response to subunit inactivated influenza vaccine. In TCRdb, the RT-PCR reads were re-called with MiXCR into one record per CDR3 protein. The sample contains a few hundred thousand distinct CDR3 sequences, just over 20% of which appear only once. This specimen was PBMCs from blood, taken less than 22 months after vaccination. Receptors originate from a man between 45 and 75 years old who received an inactivated influenza vaccine.

This sequence joins TRBV7-8 and TRBJ2-7; D tentatively reads TRBD1 or TRBD2 (5 bases each). This CDR3 comprises 14 residues. The V gene lost 5 bases and the J gene lost 6 bases, with 17 bases spanning the gap. The germline V gene encodes CDR1 SGHVS and CDR2 FQNEAQ. CDR3 DNA sequence: TGTGCCAGCAGCGCCGGGACCACTGTCGGCGAGCAGTACTTC. Translation: CASSAGTTVGEQYF.

Only a few counts were recorded for this clonotype. This chain connects TRBV6-5 to TRBJ1-5, with D possibly matching TRBD1 (6 bases). The germline V and J ends were trimmed by 4 bases and 2 bases, with 9 bases remaining between them. Germline CDR1 and CDR2: MNHEY and SVGAGI. This CDR3 contains 14 residues. The CDR3 loop reads CASSWSGGNQPQHF. The CDR3, as DNA: TGTGCCAGCAGTTGGTCAGGGGGCAATCAGCCCCAGCATTTT.

The chain carries TRBV6-6 and TRBJ2-5; a possible D gene is TRBD1 (6 bases). The CDR3 sequence is 13 residues long. V lost 5 bases to trimming and J lost 5 bases, with 12 bases between them. Looked up from germline, CDR1 is MNHNY and CDR2 is SVGAGI (reference sequence). CDR3 nucleotides: TGTGCCAGCAGTGACACAGGGTTGGAGACCCAGTACTTC. Translation: CASSDTGLETQYF.

The chain links TRBV5-1 to TRBJ1-2, with unresolved D. The CDR3 is 14 amino acids. The germline gives CDR1 SGHRS, CDR2 YFSETQ. Trimming shortened V by 4 bases and J by 1 base, and 11 bases separated the two germline ends. Here the CDR3 reads CASSPQPDNYGYTF. Written as DNA, the CDR3 is TGCGCCAGCAGCCCACAACCGGATAACTATGGCTACACCTTC.